These T cell receptor beta chains were read from a single sample in a study of cytomegalovirus exposure and HLA in healthy donors. TCRdb's copy holds only in-frame clones and misses some; the assay was immunoSEQ multiplex PCR. The table shows about 150,000 clones, with approximately 81% occurring only once. Sequenced sample: PBMCs. Receptor source: a boy aged 2 to 10 in good health and CMV-seronegative. Both conserved end residues are part of each CDR3. Fields, in order: D gene, clone size, V gene, J gene, CDR3 protein, CDR3 DNA. D genes are given only for firm matches. A row's size may be missing; if present it is once, few, many or a size class.

>TRBD2|NA|TRBV27|TRBJ2-1
CASSSTTSLINNEQFF
TGTGCCAGCAGTTCAACGACTAGCTTGATCAACAATGAGCAGTTCTTC
>TRBD1|NA|TRBV19|TRBJ2-5
CASSAGGGETQYF
TGTGCCAGTAGCGCAGGGGGCGGGGAGACCCAGTACTTC
>TRBD1|NA|TRBV6-1|TRBJ2-3
CATQGQGADTQYF
TGTGCCACCCAGGGGCAGGGGGCAGATACGCAGTATTTT
>TRBD2|NA|TRBV7-2|TRBJ2-3
CASSTRLAGGSDTQYF
TGTGCCAGCAGCACCCGACTAGCGGGGGGTTCAGATACGCAGTATTTT
>NA|few|TRBV18|TRBJ1-2
CASSTAARGHDGYTF
TGTGCCAGCTCAACGGCGGCCAGGGGACACGATGGCTACACCTTC
>NA|NA|TRBV28|TRBJ1-6
CASSPGLGNSPLHF
TGTGCCAGCAGCCCCGGTCTAGGAAATTCACCCCTCCACTTT
>TRBD1|few|TRBV5-6|TRBJ1-3
CASSISGTGSGNTIYF
TGTGCCAGCAGCATATCCGGGACAGGGTCTGGAAACACCATATATTTT
>NA|NA|TRBV2|TRBJ1-2
CASPTIRRPGDNYGYTF
TGTGCCAGCCCCACCATTAGACGGCCTGGAGATAACTATGGCTACACCTTC
>NA|NA|TRBV6-5|TRBJ2-5
CASSYSGPAETQYF
TGTGCCAGCAGTTACTCTGGGCCAGCAGAGACCCAGTACTTC
>TRBD2|NA|TRBV4-2|TRBJ2-1
CASSQEGASGRPRNEQFF
TGTGCCAGCAGCCAAGAGGGTGCTAGCGGGAGACCGAGGAATGAGCAGTTCTTC
>NA|NA|TRBV2|TRBJ1-6
CASSAGSDNSPLHF
TGTGCCAGCTCCGCCGGGTCTGATAATTCACCCCTCCACTTT
>TRBD1|NA|TRBV15|TRBJ2-6
CATSRDRGTGANVLTF
TGTGCCACCAGCAGGGACAGGGGCACTGGGGCCAACGTCCTGACTTTC
>TRBD1|NA|TRBV9|TRBJ1-1
CASSGYRGTEAFF
TGTGCCAGCAGCGGATACAGGGGCACTGAAGCTTTCTTT
>TRBD2|NA|TRBV5-1|TRBJ2-3
CASGLLAGGTDTQYF
TGCGCCAGCGGACTCCTGGCGGGAGGCACAGATACGCAGTATTTT
>NA|NA|TRBV9|TRBJ1-1
CASSPFRPGVNTEAFF
TGTGCCAGCAGTCCATTTAGACCGGGAGTGAACACTGAAGCTTTCTTT
>NA|NA|TRBV2|TRBJ2-1
CASSSIAENNEQFF
TGTGCCAGCAGTAGCATAGCGGAAAACAATGAGCAGTTCTTC
>TRBD2|NA|TRBV27|TRBJ2-1
CASSLSILAGYNEQFF
TGTGCCAGCAGTTTATCGATACTAGCGGGGTACAATGAGCAGTTCTTC
>TRBD2|NA|TRBV6-6|TRBJ2-4
CASKGGANIQYF
TGTGCCAGCAAGGGAGGGGCGAACATTCAGTACTTC
>NA|NA|TRBV19|TRBJ1-5
CASSIDQWQGSSNQPQHF
TGTGCCAGTAGTATAGATCAGTGGCAGGGGAGCAGCAATCAGCCCCAGCATTTT
>NA|NA|TRBV21-1|TRBJ1-1
CASRTNSPSRNTEAFF
TGTGCCAGCAGGACTAATTCCCCGTCCCGGAACACTGAAGCTTTCTTT
>NA|once|TRBV15|TRBJ1-4
CATSRDRVATNEKLFF
TGTGCCACCAGCAGAGATCGGGTTGCAACTAATGAAAAACTGTTTTTT
>NA|NA|TRBV25-1|TRBJ1-2
CASSEGGGNYGYTF
TGTGCCAGCAGTGAGGGTGGAGGTAACTATGGCTACACCTTC
>NA|NA|TRBV7-9|TRBJ2-2
CASSLGGGAGDSPTGELFF
TGTGCCAGCAGCCTCGGAGGGGGGGCAGGAGACTCTCCCACCGGGGAGCTGTTTTTT
>NA|NA|TRBV6-6|TRBJ2-3
CASSLGAGDTQYF
TGTGCCAGCAGTTTGGGGGCGGGAGATACGCAGTATTTT
>TRBD2|NA|TRBV9|TRBJ2-7
CASSPEGGRFHEQYF
TGTGCCAGCAGCCCCGAGGGCGGGAGGTTCCACGAGCAGTACTTC
>TRBD2|NA|TRBV7-2|TRBJ2-5
CASSSGLARETQYF
TGTGCCAGCAGTTCCGGACTAGCGAGGGAGACCCAGTACTTC
>TRBD1|NA|TRBV7-8|TRBJ2-5
CASSLLRQGGQETQYF
TGTGCCAGCAGCCTCCTTCGACAGGGGGGGCAAGAGACCCAGTACTTC
>TRBD2|NA|TRBV28|TRBJ2-7
CASSLSGGVAGEYEQYF
TGTGCCAGCAGTTTAAGCGGCGGCGTAGCGGGAGAATACGAGCAGTACTTC
>TRBD1|NA|TRBV7-2|TRBJ1-6
CASSLDGTGAYNSPLHF
TGTGCCAGCAGCTTAGATGGGACAGGAGCCTATAATTCACCCCTCCACTTT
>TRBD2|NA|TRBV19|TRBJ2-3
CASSAGVLGTDTQYF
TGTGCCAGTAGTGCGGGAGTACTTGGCACAGATACGCAGTATTTT
>NA|NA|TRBV6-5|TRBJ2-3
CASSYTGGADTQYF
TGTGCCAGCAGTTACACAGGCGGCGCAGATACGCAGTATTTT
>TRBD1|once|TRBV10-2|TRBJ1-3
CASLPTGGKGNTIYF
TGCGCCAGCTTGCCGACAGGGGGAAAAGGAAACACCATATATTTT
>TRBD1|NA|TRBV6-5|TRBJ2-2
CASSTGDVDTGELFF
TGTGCCAGCAGCACAGGGGATGTCGACACCGGGGAGCTGTTTTTT
>TRBD2|NA|TRBV7-9|TRBJ2-3
CSSSRGGLAGVTDTQYF
TGTTCCAGCAGCCGAGGTGGACTAGCGGGGGTAACAGATACGCAGTATTTT
>NA|NA|TRBV5-1|TRBJ2-5
CASSLAGGLQETQYF
TGCGCCAGCAGCTTGGCCGGGGGACTCCAAGAGACCCAGTACTTC
>TRBD1|NA|TRBV5-4|TRBJ2-7
CASGLSDRGPYEQYF
TGTGCCAGCGGCCTCTCGGACAGGGGCCCCTACGAGCAGTACTTC
>TRBD1|NA|TRBV6-6|TRBJ1-5
CASRQGQGYQPQHF
TGTGCCAGCCGCCAGGGACAGGGGTATCAGCCCCAGCATTTT
>TRBD1|NA|TRBV11-3|TRBJ1-6
CASSYQGATYNSPLHF
TGTGCCAGCAGCTATCAGGGGGCGACCTATAATTCACCCCTCCACTTT
>NA|NA|TRBV6-5|TRBJ2-5
CASSEVRSDGTQYF
TGTGCCAGCAGTGAAGTTCGGAGCGATGGGACCCAGTACTTC
>TRBD1|few|TRBV19|TRBJ2-7
CASSNRRDRGYEQYF
TGTGCCAGTAGTAACCGCCGGGACAGGGGCTACGAGCAGTACTTC
>TRBD1|once|TRBV6-5|TRBJ1-1
CASSSTGWTEAFF
TGTGCCAGCAGTTCGACAGGGTGGACTGAAGCTTTCTTT
>NA|NA|TRBV11-3|TRBJ2-1
CASSLAFGGDEQFF
TGTGCCAGCAGCTTAGCGTTCGGGGGTGATGAGCAGTTCTTC
>NA|once|TRBV27|TRBJ2-2
CASSLPLGGTGELFF
TGTGCCAGCAGTTTACCTCTCGGGGGAACCGGGGAGCTGTTTTTT
>TRBD1|NA|TRBV18|TRBJ1-4
CASSADRDRGSWTNEKLFF
TGTGCCAGCTCAGCCGACCGGGACAGGGGGAGTTGGACTAATGAAAAACTGTTTTTT
>NA|NA|TRBV6-1|TRBJ1-2
CASSQSGTYGYTF
TGTGCCAGCAGTCAATCAGGCACATATGGCTACACCTTC
>TRBD1|once|TRBV5-6|TRBJ1-1
CASSELWTGLNTEAFF
TGTGCCAGCAGCGAACTCTGGACAGGGTTGAACACTGAAGCTTTCTTT
>TRBD2|few|TRBV5-1|TRBJ2-3
CASSRKSGTDGIRVRDTQYF
TGCGCCAGCAGCCGAAAGAGCGGGACCGACGGTATACGGGTTCGAGATACGCAGTATTTT
>TRBD1|NA|TRBV5-1|TRBJ2-3
CASSLGQGGTDTQYF
TGCGCCAGCAGCTTGGGCCAGGGGGGCACAGATACGCAGTATTTT
>TRBD2|NA|TRBV5-1|TRBJ2-2
CASSRSGSGELFF
TGCGCCAGCAGCAGGAGCGGGAGCGGGGAGCTGTTTTTT
>TRBD1|few|TRBV28|TRBJ1-5
CARHRGLSNQPQHF
TGTGCCAGACACAGGGGGCTTAGCAATCAGCCCCAGCATTTT
>NA|NA|TRBV29-1|TRBJ2-5
CSVEVLAMGETQYF
TGCAGCGTTGAGGTACTAGCCATGGGGGAGACCCAGTACTTC
>NA|once|TRBV28|TRBJ1-4
CASSLGGATEKLFF
TGTGCCAGCAGTTTGGGAGGGGCGACTGAAAAACTGTTTTTT
>TRBD2|NA|TRBV7-7|TRBJ2-2
CASSPNPGGLYENTGELFF
TGTGCTAGCAGCCCCAACCCGGGAGGGCTATACGAAAACACCGGGGAGCTGTTTTTT
>NA|NA|TRBV2|TRBJ2-2
CASSQWRANTGELFF
TGTGCCAGCAGTCAATGGCGGGCTAACACCGGGGAGCTGTTTTTT
>TRBD1|few|TRBV5-1|TRBJ1-4
CASSPNLQTGANEKLFF
TGCGCCAGCAGCCCTAACTTACAGACAGGGGCTAATGAAAAACTGTTTTTT
>TRBD1|NA|TRBV4-1|TRBJ1-2
CASSPTGTGTRYGYTF
TGCGCCAGCAGCCCAACCGGGACAGGCACCCGATATGGCTACACCTTC
>TRBD1|NA|TRBV7-9|TRBJ1-2
CASSLGQGGNYGYTF
TGTGCCAGCAGCTTGGGACAGGGAGGGAACTATGGCTACACCTTC
>TRBD2|NA|TRBV7-8|TRBJ2-7
CASSLAGGAIGEQYF
TGTGCCAGCAGCTTAGCGGGAGGGGCAATTGGCGAGCAGTACTTC